The 26 T cell receptor beta chains reported below all come from one sample, sequenced in a study of response to subunit inactivated influenza vaccine. TCRdb used MiXCR to reprocess the RT-PCR reads, holding one entry per CDR3 protein. Among 600,000 to 850,000 distinct CDR3 sequences listed, roughly 15% were seen once. The sample here was PBMCs from blood, taken less than 15 days before vaccination. The receptors were gathered from a man aged 45-65 years who received an inactivated influenza vaccine.

This clonotype came up a few times. V usage is TRBV4-3 and J usage is TRBJ2-3, with TRBD2 matching over 10 bases. The V gene end was trimmed by 0 bases and the J gene end by 3 bases; junction bases not matched to a gene: 9. CDR3 length: 18 amino acids. Germline V gives CDR1 LGHNA, CDR2 YSLEER. The DNA for the CDR3 is TGCGCCAGCAGCCAAGAGGTTCGGAGCGGGGGGGCAACAGATACGCAGTATTTT. It yields the protein CASSQEVRSGGATDTQYF.

V gene TRBV12-3 or TRBV12-4 combines with J gene TRBJ2-3, with a weak D call TRBD2 (5 bases). This CDR3 spans 16 amino acids. V lost 7 bases to trimming and J lost 1 base, with 18 bases between them. The CDR3, as DNA: TGTGCCAGCACCCTCGGTAGCGCACCCGGCACAGATACGCAGTATTTT. Translating gives CASTLGSAPGTDTQYF.

This clonotype was picked up a small number of times. The V and J genes are TRBV6-2 or TRBV6-3 and TRBJ2-1; TRBD1 agrees at 10 bases. Germline CDR1 reads MNHEY; CDR2 reads SVGEGT. V lost 0 bases to trimming and J lost 10 bases; unmatched junction nucleotides: 3. CDR3 length equals 14 residues. The CDR3 region has the DNA TGTGCCAGCAGTTACTCGTGGGACAGGGGAGAGCAGTTCTTC. It yields the protein CASSYSWDRGEQFF.

This clonotype was seen once. As DNA, the CDR3 is TGTGCCAGCAGTTTAGAACAGATGCGGCCCCAGCATTTT. It specifies CASSLEQMRPQHF. This chain connects TRBV12-3 or TRBV12-4 to TRBJ1-5; D is unclear. There are 13 residues in the CDR3. The V gene lost 1 base and the J gene lost 9 bases, with 10 bases spanning the gap.

CDR3 protein: CASSQERTGYPYEQYF. CDR3 DNA: TGTGCCAGCAGCCAAGAAAGGACAGGCTACCCCTACGAGCAGTACTTC. The chain is built from TRBV4-2 and TRBJ2-7; 7 positions match TRBD1. Losses at the gene ends were 0 bases for V and 2 bases for J; bases not matched to a gene: 7. The CDR3 consists of 16 residues. CDR1 is LGHNA, CDR2 YNFKEQ, per germline.

The rearrangement uses TRBV4-3 and TRBJ2-2, with D possibly matching TRBD2 (5 bases). V lost 2 bases and J 4 bases, leaving 8 bases between the germline ends. The CDR3 length is 14 residues. Germline CDR1 reads LGHNA; CDR2 reads YSLEER. The CDR3, as DNA: TGCGCCAGCAGCCAATGGGAGAGCACCGGGGAGCTGTTTTTT. This translates into CASSQWESTGELFF.

V gene TRBV6-2 or TRBV6-3 combines with J gene TRBJ1-1; unclear D gene. V was shortened by 2 bases and J by 1 base, with 11 bases between the two germline ends. Germline V CDR1 and CDR2: MNHEY, SVGEGT. The CDR3 length is 15 residues. The CDR3 region is CASSYHPAENTEAFF. The DNA for the CDR3 is TGTGCCAGCAGTTACCATCCGGCCGAGAACACTGAAGCTTTCTTT.

V and J are TRBV7-9 and TRBJ1-1, with 8 bases matching TRBD1. The germline V gene has CDR1 SEHNR and CDR2 FQNEAQ (reference sequence). Trimming at V came to 6 bases and at J to 7 bases, leaving 7 bases not matched to a gene. The CDR3 runs 13 residues. The CDR3 loop is CASSLQGGIEAFF. CDR3 DNA: TGTGCCAGCAGTTTACAGGGGGGGATTGAAGCTTTCTTT.

This clonotype was seen only a few times. V gene TRBV20-1 combines with J gene TRBJ2-7; D not resolved. Trimming removed 4 bases at V and 4 bases at J, with 14 bases between. This CDR3 contains 13 residues. Germline CDR1 is DFQATT and CDR2 is SNEGSKA (reference sequence). The CDR3 DNA follows: TGCAGTGCTACATCGGACGCGTGGTACGAGCAGTACTTC. It codes for CSATSDAWYEQYF.

The V gene is TRBV6-5, the J gene TRBJ1-4; 9 bases map to TRBD1. The CDR3 is 14 residues long. V shed 5 bases and J 8 bases; nucleotides not matched to a gene: 6. CDR1 and CDR2 (germline): MNHEY, SVGAGI. DNA of the CDR3: TGTGCCAGCAGTAACAGGGGGCTAGAAGAAAAACTGTTTTTT. Translation gives CASSNRGLEEKLFF.

Only a few counts were recorded for this clonotype. The chain carries TRBV27 and TRBJ2-1; D is possibly TRBD1 or TRBD2 (5 bases each). CDR1 is MNHEY, CDR2 SMNVEV, per germline (reference sequence). Trimming cost V 5 bases and J 10 bases, with 15 bases left between them. CDR3 length: 13 amino acids. The CDR3 here is CASSPRDRREQFF. DNA of the CDR3: TGTGCCAGCAGTCCTCGGGACCGGCGGGAGCAGTTCTTC.

The chain joins TRBV5-1 to TRBJ2-5; D is perhaps TRBD2 (5 bases). The CDR3 length is 12 residues. Germline-derived CDR1 and CDR2 are SGHRS and YFSETQ. The V and J ends lost 3 bases and 5 bases respectively, with 8 bases between them. The CDR3 sequence: CASSSERETQYF. The CDR3 nucleotides read TGCGCCAGCAGCTCGGAGCGGGAGACCCAGTACTTC.

V gene TRBV4-1 combines with J gene TRBJ2-5; the D is unclear. With 1 base removed from V and 5 bases from J, the gap between germline ends came to 11 bases. Germline V CDR1 and CDR2: MGHRA, YSYEKL. The CDR3 spans 14 residues. The chain's CDR3 is CASSQVGAWETQYF. Here the CDR3 DNA reads TGCGCCAGCAGCCAAGTGGGCGCTTGGGAGACCCAGTACTTC.

This clonotype was observed a few times. The chain uses TRBV6-2 or TRBV6-3 and TRBJ2-7; D perhaps matches TRBD2 (5 bases). Trimming left V 0 bases short and J 3 bases short, with 12 bases between. CDR3 length: 15 residues. Germline CDR1 is MNHEY and CDR2 is SVGEGT. CDR3 in DNA: TGTGCCAGCAGTTACTCGTTCGTCGGGGTCTACGAGCAGTACTTC. Amino acid sequence: CASSYSFVGVYEQYF.

This chain links TRBV5-1 with TRBJ2-7; possibly TRBD2 for D (6 bases). Germline V gives CDR1 SGHRS, CDR2 YFSETQ. This CDR3 is 14 amino acids long. The V end was cut by 2 bases, the J end by 0 bases, with 9 bases between. Here the CDR3 DNA reads TGCGCCAGCAGCTTACGGGAGAGCTCCTACGAGCAGTACTTC. Residues: CASSLRESSYEQYF.

This clonotype was seen ten or more times. CDR3 amino acids: CASSEELSSNEQFF. The DNA of the CDR3 is TGTGCCAGCAGTGAGGAACTCTCTTCCAATGAGCAGTTCTTC. This chain uses TRBV2 with TRBJ2-1; D remains unclear. This CDR3 has 14 amino acids. V lost 3 bases and J lost 6, with 12 bases in between. The germline CDR1 and CDR2 sequences are SNHLY and FYNNEI.

This chain uses TRBV5-1 with TRBJ2-3; possible D gene TRBD2, 6 bases. CDR3 length: 15 residues. Per germline, CDR1 SGHRS and CDR2 YFSETQ. The germline V and J ends were trimmed by 4 bases and 4 bases, with 16 bases remaining between them. The DNA for the CDR3 is TGCGCCAGCAGCACTGACGGGAGACTTGCAGATACGCAGTATTTT. It codes for CASSTDGRLADTQYF.

This clonotype was seen only a few times. The gene calls are TRBV6-5 and TRBJ2-7, with 8 bases aligning to TRBD1. The CDR3 runs to 15 residues. Germline CDR1 and CDR2: MNHEY and SVGAGI. V trimming: 1 base; J trimming: 4 bases; junction bases outside the gene matches: 6. CDR3 protein: CASSYFAGGMYEQYF. The CDR3 bases are TGTGCCAGCAGTTACTTCGCAGGGGGCATGTACGAGCAGTACTTC.

This chain uses TRBV9 with TRBJ2-5, with no clear D. The V end was cut by 0 bases, the J end by 2 bases, with 5 bases between. The CDR3 totals 13 residues. Germline CDR1 and CDR2: SGDLS and YYNGEE. In DNA, the CDR3 is TGTGCCAGCAGCGTAGAACAGCAAGAGACCCAGTACTTC. The encoded protein is CASSVEQQETQYF.

This chain connects TRBV12-3 or TRBV12-4 to TRBJ1-3, with 9 bases lining up with TRBD1. Germline trimming cut 6 bases from V and 4 bases from J; bases unmatched to any gene: 4. The CDR3 is 14 residues long. This CDR3 reads CASREQGAGNTIYF. The CDR3 coding sequence is TGTGCCAGCAGAGAACAGGGGGCGGGAAACACCATATATTTT.

The rearrangement uses TRBV13 and TRBJ2-5; a possible D gene is TRBD2 (5 bases). Germline lookup yields CDR1 PRHDT and CDR2 FYEKMQ (reference sequence). The CDR3 is 15 residues long. The V end lost 4 bases, the J end lost 0 bases, and 12 bases lay between the germline ends. CDR3 coding DNA: TGTGCCAGCAGCTCGGGGAACAGAAACCAAGAGACCCAGTACTTC. Protein sequence: CASSSGNRNQETQYF.

The J gene is TRBJ2-1, the V gene TRBV5-1, with 9 nucleotides matching TRBD1. The J segment lost 8 bases and the V segment lost 4 bases, leaving 7 bases of the junction unmatched. Germline CDR1 and CDR2: SGHRS and YFSETQ. This CDR3 is 14 amino acids long. The CDR3 bases are TGCGCCAGCAGCGCCGTACAGGGGGCATATGAGCAGTTCTTC. Its protein is CASSAVQGAYEQFF. The entire variable domain, with the rest obtained from reference TRBV5-1 and TRBJ2-1, is as follows: KAGVTQTPRYLIKTRGQQVTLSCSPISGHRSVSWYQQTPGQGLQFLFEYFSETQRNKGNFPGRFSGRQFSNSRSEMNVSTLELGDSALYLCASSAVQGAYEQFFGPGTRLTVL.

This clonotype appeared a few times. The CDR3 region is CASSLSGSAGELFF. The CDR3 nucleotides read TGTGCCAGCAGCCTTAGCGGGAGTGCCGGGGAGCTGTTTTTT. The chain combines TRBV4-2 with TRBJ2-2; TRBD2 matches 9 bases. The germline V gene has CDR1 LGHNA and CDR2 YNFKEQ. Unmatched junction bases numbered 3, after V lost 4 bases and J lost 6 bases. The CDR3 runs to 14 residues.

The chain carries TRBV4-3 and TRBJ2-1, with 10 bases that match TRBD2. The CDR3 has 16 residues. Germline V CDR1 and CDR2: LGHNA, YSLEER. Unmatched junction bases numbered 8, after V lost 1 base and J lost 8 bases. In DNA, the CDR3 is TGCGCCAGCAGCCAAGTTCTAGCGGGAGTTTCAGATGAGCAGTTCTTC. Protein product: CASSQVLAGVSDEQFF.

This clonotype has a count of ten or more. This CDR3 is CASSLNQETQYF. CDR3 nucleotides: TGTGCCAGCAGCTTGAACCAAGAGACCCAGTACTTC. V usage is TRBV7-9 and J usage is TRBJ2-5; no reliable D call. The CDR3 sequence is 12 residues long. Germline V gene lookup returns CDR1 SEHNR and CDR2 FQNEAQ (reference sequence). With 3 bases removed from V and 0 bases from J, the gap between germline ends came to 2 bases.

This clonotype was observed a handful of times. The chain links TRBV11-2 to TRBJ2-3; D gene unclear. The germline V and J ends were trimmed by 5 bases and 0 bases, with 9 bases remaining between them. CDR3 length: 14 residues. CDR1 is SGHAT and CDR2 is FQNNGV in the germline V gene. The CDR3 here is CASSLSYSTDTQYF. DNA of the CDR3: TGTGCCAGCAGCCTAAGTTATAGCACAGATACGCAGTATTTT.